This TCR beta chain was profiled in a study of T-cell memory formation after mild COVID-19 (dated by TCRdb to about 2021). For the study in its entirety: TCR sequence clusters from the two donors were found to be largely donor specific. In two donors, T-cell clones that expanded and contracted after mild COVID-19 were followed by sequencing TCRalpha and TCRbeta repertoires longitudinally. Two young, previously healthy adult volunteers, one female and one male, were included in the cohort.

With respect to this clonotype: It lacks a known antigen. Qualities for individual bases were not recorded, and no much larger clone is one base off.

The sample was run on an Illumina NovaSeq 6000. TCRalpha and TCRbeta cDNA libraries were constructed by 5'RACE with constant-segment primers, with sample barcodes and unique molecular identifiers being introduced. RNA was extracted from every sample with Trizol reagent. Amplification of the libraries took two PCR steps, and the second step added a second sample barcode plus Illumina TruSeq adapters. Libraries were sequenced on an Illumina NovaSeq with 2 x 150 bp paired-end reads. Processing in the source paper ran as follows. The reads were demultiplexed and collapsed into UMI-guided consensus sequences using migec v1.2.7. Using mixcr v2.1.11, UMI consensuses were aligned to TRA and TRB V and J templates and then assembled into clonotypes. Expanded or contracted clonotypes were those called significant by both edgeR and NoisET, with noise models trained on biological replicates. edgeR calls used a false discovery rate-adjusted p below 0.01 and a log2 fold-change threshold of 1. PCA with hierarchical clustering of max-normalized trajectories of the 1000 most abundant clonotypes was used as exploratory dynamics analysis. The CD4 or CD8 phenotype of responding clones was assigned using the separately sequenced CD4+ and CD8+ repertoires. TCRdb trimmed public reads at Q25 via fastp, called clones via MiXCR and kept in-frame beta chains. Rows merge per CDR3 protein into single entries with the most common DNA and genes. The V and J calls and clone size come from TCRdb's table, not from the authors' own analysis. This sample has 400,000 or so distinct CDR3 sequences in its table, and around 19% of those were observed once. In total, the top ten clones hold roughly 8.4% of the sample.

Cut back by 4 bases and 7 bases, the V and J ends lie 23 bases apart. The germline V gene encodes CDR1 SGHVS and CDR2 FQNEAQ. From the cysteine up to the phenylalanine, the CDR3 has a length of 17 residues. CDR3 DNA only is kept here, 51 bases in frame from base 1. What the authors observed across the whole study: Only a couple of mild cases were covered in the study, and larger cohorts including severe cases with pre-infection samples were considered necessary. Some responding clones were detected in pre-infection memory, suggesting pre-existing cross-reactive memory T cells joined the SARS-CoV-2 response. The second-wave clones that peaked on day 37 were not confirmed to be SARS-CoV-2 specific. Contracting CD4+ clones appeared mostly in the CM and EM memory subsets, whereas CD8+ clones were enriched in EMRA. From day 15 to 85, contracting clones showed balanced CD4/CD8 phenotypes, whereas a second wave of clones that expanded from day 15 to 37 leaned towards CD4+.

PBMCs were isolated by Ficoll-Paque density gradient centrifugation. The V gene is TRBV7-8 and the J gene is TRBJ2-1, with no confident D gene call. What was sequenced was PBMCs or a T cell subset sorted from them (not recorded which). This TCR was recovered from an adult woman who had mild COVID-19 (a few samples of this study predate the infection). The sample titles of this study are shuffled in the database, so cell type and time point are left out; the donor was told from shared clones. CDR3 sequence: CASSSLLDALTGNEQFF. The bases are TGTGCCAGCAGCTCCTTACTGGACGCCCTGACGGGTAATGAGCAGTTCTTC.